The 13 T cell receptor beta chains below come from one sample, sequenced in a study of T cells after posttransplantation cyclophosphamide. Treatment was busulfan-fludarabine conditioning, a marrow graft, and cyclophosphamide on days +3 and +4. Data came from immunoSEQ multiplex PCR; TCRdb stores just in-frame clones and leaves some out. The sample has about 43,000 clones, 90% seen once. The sample here was PBMCs, taken roughly 60 days after allogeneic stem cell transplant with posttransplant cyclophosphamide. These TCRs come from a male patient aged 60-70 years who received an allogeneic stem cell transplant from a related donor and was CMV-positive. The graft donor may account for some of the T cells.

V gene TRBV11-2 combines with J gene TRBJ2-1; D possibly corresponds to TRBD2 (5 bases). CDR3 size: 11 residues. Trimming shortened V by 6 bases and J by 6 bases, and 6 bases separated the two germline ends. Germline CDR1 SGHAT, CDR2 FQNNGV. The CDR3 sequence: CASSRGNEQFF. The CDR3 DNA is TGTGCCAGCAGTCGGGGCAATGAGCAGTTCTTC. The entire variable domain, with the rest obtained from reference TRBV11-2 and TRBJ2-1, is as follows: EAGVAQSPRYKIIEKRQSVAFWCNPISGHATLYWYQQILGQGPKLLIQFQNNGVVDDSQLPKDRFSAERLKGVDSTLKIQPAKLEDSAVYLCASSRGNEQFFGPGTRLTVL.

The V gene is TRBV7-2, the J gene TRBJ2-5, with TRBD1 matching over 11 bases. Germline V lookup: CDR1 SGHTA, CDR2 FQGNSA. V shed 6 bases, J shed 5 bases, and the junction held 11 bases outside the gene matches. This CDR3 region has 16 residues. CDR3 residues: CASSPTGTGGPETQYF. The CDR3 bases are TGTGCCAGCAGTCCCACCGGGACAGGGGGACCGGAGACCCAGTACTTC.

This sequence joins TRBV5-1 and TRBJ1-4, with D perhaps matching TRBD1 (5 bases). The germline gives CDR1 SGHRS, CDR2 YFSETQ. V was cut by 2 bases and J by 6 bases, with 14 bases left in between. The CDR3 consists of 15 residues. CDR3 loop: CASSLDGSRDEKLFF. CDR3 nucleotide sequence: TGCGCCAGCAGCTTAGATGGGTCCAGGGATGAAAAACTGTTTTTT. The full variable domain, with the rest looked up from reference TRBV5-1 and TRBJ1-4, is KAGVTQTPRYLIKTRGQQVTLSCSPISGHRSVSWYQQTPGQGLQFLFEYFSETQRNKGNFPGRFSGRQFSNSRSEMNVSTLELGDSALYLCASSLDGSRDEKLFFGSGTQLSVL.

The chain combines TRBV29-1 with TRBJ2-5; D gene ambiguous. The J call may be incorrect, as the DNA end agrees better with TRBJ2-7. CDR1 is SQVTM, CDR2 ANQGSEA, per germline. The CDR3 spans 12 residues. The CDR3 is CSVEVSVYEQYF. The CDR3 nucleotides read TGCAGCGTTGAAGTTTCGGTGTACGAGCAGTACTTC.

The rearrangement links TRBV9 to TRBJ2-1; TRBD2 matches 13 bases. V lost 4 bases, J lost 13 bases, and 8 bases stayed unmatched. The CDR3 contains 14 residues. The V gene's germline CDR1 is SGDLS and CDR2 YYNGEE. The DNA for the CDR3 is TGTGCCAGCAGCCCCCGGACTAGCGGGGGCCACCAGTTCTTC. Translation: CASSPRTSGGHQFF.

The chain combines TRBV19 with TRBJ1-3; a weak D match, TRBD1 (5 bases). Trimming took 5 bases from V and 10 from J, leaving 9 bases between them. Germline-derived CDR1 and CDR2 are LNHDA and SQIVND (reference sequence). The CDR3 extends over 11 amino acids. Here the CDR3 DNA reads TGTGCCAGTAGTTCGCGGGGGACCATATATTTT. Its translation: CASSSRGTIYF.

V usage is TRBV5-1 and J usage is TRBJ2-2, with TRBD2 as a possible D gene (6 bases). Germline V gene sequence: CDR1 SGHRS, CDR2 YFSETQ. The CDR3 extends over 16 amino acids. V lost 0 bases to trimming and J lost 1 base, with 10 bases between them. The CDR3 here is CASSLAVGGNTGELFF. CDR3 coding DNA: TGCGCCAGCAGCTTGGCTGTCGGGGGGAACACCGGGGAGCTGTTTTTT. The whole variable domain, remainder taken from reference TRBV5-1 and TRBJ2-2, is KAGVTQTPRYLIKTRGQQVTLSCSPISGHRSVSWYQQTPGQGLQFLFEYFSETQRNKGNFPGRFSGRQFSNSRSEMNVSTLELGDSALYLCASSLAVGGNTGELFFGEGSRLTVL.

This clone was counted once. The rearrangement joins TRBV6-1 to TRBJ2-1; 10 nucleotides agree with TRBD2. The V segment lost 5 bases and the J segment 4 bases; nucleotides outside the gene matches: 5. The germline V gene encodes CDR1 MNHNS and CDR2 SASEGT. This CDR3 spans 15 amino acids. CDR3 region: CASSLPSGGYNEQFF. The CDR3 DNA follows: TGTGCCAGCAGTCTCCCTAGCGGGGGTTACAATGAGCAGTTCTTC.

The V call is TRBV27, the J call TRBJ2-5; 7 positions match TRBD2. The CDR3 totals 15 residues. V shed 5 bases and J 4 bases; nucleotides not matched to a gene: 10. Germline loops: CDR1 MNHEY, CDR2 SMNVEV (reference sequence). The CDR3 sequence is CASSTPSGGGETQYF. In DNA form, the CDR3 reads TGTGCCAGCAGTACTCCTAGTGGGGGGGGAGAGACCCAGTACTTC.

Comments on this clone: Other DNA sequences of this sample code for an identical CDR3. J is TRBJ1-1 and V is TRBV5-1; D may be TRBD1 (6 bases). Germline V CDR1 and CDR2: SGHRS, YFSETQ. The CDR3 spans 11 residues. Trimming left V 2 bases short and J 8 bases short, with 7 bases between. The CDR3 is CASSFGGEAFF. The CDR3, as DNA: TGCGCCAGCAGCTTTGGGGGCGAAGCTTTCTTT.

The J gene is TRBJ2-3, the V gene TRBV15; 16 bases agree with TRBD2. Per the germline V gene, CDR1 is LNHNV and CDR2 is YYDKDF (reference sequence). The CDR3 is 17 residues long. J gave up 4 bases and V 8 bases, and 9 bases lay outside the gene matches. The CDR3 sequence: CATAGTSGGAWADTQYF. The CDR3 DNA sequence: TGTGCCACCGCCGGGACTAGCGGGGGGGCATGGGCAGATACGCAGTATTTT. The full variable domain, rest sourced from reference TRBV15 and TRBJ2-3, is DAMVIQNPRYQVTQFGKPVTLSCSQTLNHNVMYWYQQKSSQAPKLLFHYYDKDFNNEADTPDNFQSRRPNTSFCFLDIRSPGLGDTAMYLCATAGTSGGAWADTQYFGPGTRLTVL.

V is TRBV5-4 and J is TRBJ2-1, with TRBD2 matching 14 bases. Trimming cost V 4 bases and J 3 bases; bases outside gene matches: 6. The CDR3 runs 17 residues. Germline-derived CDR1 and CDR2 are SGHNT and YYREEE (reference sequence). CDR3 region: CASSQTSGGAIYNEQFF. In nucleotides, the CDR3 is TGTGCCAGCAGCCAGACTAGCGGGGGGGCCATCTACAATGAGCAGTTCTTC.

The V call is TRBV5-1, the J call TRBJ1-2; D is unresolved. Germline V gene lookup returns CDR1 SGHRS and CDR2 YFSETQ. The CDR3 runs 14 residues. The germline V and J ends were trimmed by 9 bases and 4 bases, with 19 bases remaining between them. The DNA of the CDR3 is TGCGCCACCCGGGTCGGAGAAGAGCCCTATGGCTACACCTTC. Translating gives CATRVGEEPYGYTF.